The subject of this entry is one TCR beta chain. The target antigen is unknown. Assay: immunoSEQ multiplex PCR; the TCRdb copy retains only in-frame clones and omits some. The table lists about 1.1 million clones, approximately 77% of them singletons. The sample originates from a study of shared clonotypes between healthy human individuals. General observations from the study: Non-shared clonotypes had lower generation probabilities than those shared by all four donors. Deeper or shallower sequencing was expected to change how clonotypes are shared among donors. Shared across four donors were around 4.7% of the naive CD4 clonotypes.

A CD45RA+ naive subset and a CD45RA-negative memory subset were split from CD4+ cells. Trimming pared 4 bases from V and 4 bases from J, leaving 3 bases between. Germline V gives CDR1 SGHTS, CDR2 YDEGEE. This CDR3 is 10 amino acids long. This TCR was recovered from a man younger than 35 in good health. Some clones in this sample may be carry-over from other donors' samples. This sequence joins TRBV5-8 and TRBJ2-7; D is ambiguous. Sequencing was carried out using memory CD4+ T cells from PBMCs. Stated subset: CD45RA-negative fraction. The DNA of the CDR3 is TGTGCCAGCAGCCAATACGAGCAGTACTTC. Translation: CASSQYEQYF.